This T cell receptor beta chain is from a study of chemoradiotherapy in HPV16-positive cancers. Findings and limits, study-wide: The functional HPV-specific definition rests on just two HPV16-positive patients. During treatment, candidate HPV-specific clones and E7-related motifs expanded in tumor.

About this clone itself: Its cognate antigen is unknown.

The CDR3 totals 13 residues. V shed 6 bases and J 1 base; nucleotides not matched to a gene: 5. CDR1 is SQVTM, CDR2 ANQGSEA, per germline. Clones were read by immunoSEQ multiplex PCR, and TCRdb kept only the in-frame ones, dropping some. The profile covers around 2,600 clones, with roughly 85% appearing a single time and 9.5% to 13% taken by the ten largest. This receptor was taken from a human donor with HPV-associated anogenital cancer. This chain links TRBV29-1 with TRBJ1-1; 7 bases are shared with TRBD1. Sequencing was performed on tumor tissue, taken from a patient who underwent chemoradiotherapy. CDR3 loop: CSVTGVSNTEAFF. The CDR3 region has the DNA TGCAGCGTAACAGGGGTTTCGAACACTGAAGCTTTCTTT.